This TCR beta chain was documented in a study of cytomegalovirus exposure and HLA in healthy donors. Study in general: Genetic ancestry analysis placed over 75% of the 398 donors that were genotyped in the Caucasian-associated cluster. Study results and caveats: Three of the chains that were CMV-associated were confirmed in vitro to be specific for CMV antigens. The authors judged a highly shared variant cluster likely a sequencing artifact.

The PCR had 60 Vbeta and 13 Jbeta primers. Libraries were prepared by immunoSEQ multiplex PCR; TCRdb keeps only in-frame clonotypes and omits some of them. The sample gives around 130,000 clones, around three quarters of which show up once; roughly 1.9% is in the top ten. CDR3 size: 16 residues. Looked up from germline, CDR1 is SGHRS and CDR2 is YFSETQ. Trimming cost V 2 bases and J 2 bases, with 16 bases left between them. Remarks on this clone: Antigen specificity is unknown.

Sequences were obtained from PBMCs. This receptor was identified in a woman aged 50 to 60 in good health and CMV-seronegative. The V gene is TRBV5-1, the J gene TRBJ2-5; D might be TRBD2 (6 bases). CDR3 coding DNA: TGCGCCAGCAGCTTCGGGGGAAACCCGGGTCAAGAGACCCAGTACTTC. Translated, it gives CASSFGGNPGQETQYF.